This T cell receptor (beta chain) was profiled in a study of blood T cell repertoires in COVID-19. The table came from immunoSEQ multiplex PCR; TCRdb's copy has only in-frame clones and leaves some out. The sample carries around 190,000 clones, about 88% recorded once. The CDR3 has 19 residues. V dropped 2 bases and J dropped 2; count of bases not matched to a gene: 13. Germline V CDR1 and CDR2: LGHNA, YSLEER. Input material: peripheral blood. The sequence was obtained from a man over 45 with COVID-19, enrolled during active disease. The chain carries TRBV4-3 and TRBJ2-1, with 9 bases that match TRBD1. CDR3 amino acids: CASSQKGVWGQGAYNEQFF. The CDR3 DNA sequence: TGCGCCAGCAGCCAAAAGGGGGTTTGGGGACAGGGAGCCTACAATGAGCAGTTCTTC.